Below, 5 T cell receptor beta chains from the same sample are listed, as sequenced in a study of blood T cell repertoires in COVID-19. Generated by immunoSEQ multiplex PCR, the TCRdb table keeps only in-frame clones and is missing some. Of approximately 200,000 clones detected, about three quarters appear once; the ten largest clones hold approximately 10%. The sample comprised peripheral blood. These receptors came from a woman of 80 years or more with COVID-19, enrolled during active disease.

The rearrangement uses TRBV6-6 and TRBJ2-1, with 8 bases matching TRBD1. The ends lost 2 bases at V and 7 bases at J; junction bases unmatched: 10. The CDR3 covers 16 residues. Looked up from germline, CDR1 is MNHNY and CDR2 is SVGAGI (reference sequence). CDR3 coding DNA: TGTGCCAGCAGTTACAGGGGGACAGGCCCGACAAATGAGCAGTTCTTC. Translation: CASSYRGTGPTNEQFF.

This sequence joins TRBV6-2 or TRBV6-3 and TRBJ2-2; 9 nucleotides agree with TRBD1. Germline V gene lookup returns CDR1 MNHEY and CDR2 SVGEGT. V shed 2 bases, J shed 2 bases, and the junction held 9 bases outside the gene matches. The CDR3 consists of 18 residues. The CDR3 region has the DNA TGTGCCAGCAGTTACGGACAGGGGCTTTATTACAACACCGGGGAGCTGTTTTTT. Its protein product is CASSYGQGLYYNTGELFF.

This chain joins TRBV5-1 and TRBJ1-6; a weak D match, TRBD1 (5 bases). Germline V lookup: CDR1 SGHRS, CDR2 YFSETQ. CDR3 length: 20 amino acids. Trimming stripped 1 base from V and 3 bases from J, with 23 bases between. The DNA for the CDR3 is TGCGCCAGCAGCTTGAAGTCACCAGGGCGGGAAGCCTTCTATAATTCACCCCTCCACTTT. Protein product: CASSLKSPGREAFYNSPLHF.

The rearrangement joins TRBV10-1 to TRBJ2-7; 11 bases agree with TRBD2. The V segment lost 3 bases and the J segment 3 bases; nucleotides outside the gene matches: 13. The germline CDR1 and CDR2 sequences are WNHNN and SYGVQD (reference sequence). The CDR3 consists of 18 residues. In DNA, the CDR3 is TGCGCCAGCAGTGATCCAGGGACTAGCGGCCTTGTTATCTACGAGCAGTACTTC. This gives the protein CASSDPGTSGLVIYEQYF.

Concerning this clone: The junction and the germline gene differ at one end; a read error may be behind it. The V call is TRBV2, the J call TRBJ2-1; 7 bases fit TRBD1. The CDR3 is made up of 12 amino acids. Germline CDR1 SNHLY, CDR2 FYNNEI. The CDR3 bases are TGTGCCAGCAGTCCAAGACAGGGTCAAAAGGTCTTC. It codes for CASSPRQGQKVF.